This TCR beta chain came from a study of blood T cell repertoires in COVID-19. Background on the study: The study drew acute and convalescent COVID-19 samples from the United States, Italy and Spain.

CDR1 and CDR2 from the germline V gene are SGHTA and FQGNSA. With V trimmed by 6 bases and J by 2 bases, 5 bases remained unmatched. CDR3 length equals 15 residues. TCRdb's copy holds only in-frame clones and misses some; the assay was immunoSEQ multiplex PCR. The sample has roughly 190,000 clones; about 88% are singletons. Participants were aged about 18 to 89 years from about two dozen US areas. Participants had their cohort set by participant-reported clinical history. This clone has only one observation. The sequence derives from a woman between 18 and 29 years old who had recovered from COVID-19. The sample taken for sequencing was PBMCs or T cells enriched from blood (not recorded which). V and J are TRBV7-2 and TRBJ2-1; 9 nucleotides line up with TRBD2. The CDR3 sequence: CASSYSGSAYNEQFF. The CDR3 DNA is TGTGCCAGCAGTTATAGCGGGAGTGCCTACAATGAGCAGTTCTTC. Supplemented by reference TRBV7-2 and TRBJ2-1, the full variable domain reads GAGVSQSPSNKVTEKGKDVELRCDPISGHTALYWYRQSLGQGLEFLIYFQGNSAPDKSGLPSDRFSAERTGGSVSTLTIQRTQQEDSAVYLCASSYSGSAYNEQFFGPGTRLTVL.